Listed below are T cell receptor beta chains from one sample, sequenced in a study of cytomegalovirus exposure and HLA in healthy donors. Repertoires were generated with immunoSEQ multiplex PCR, while TCRdb's copy carries only in-frame clones and drops some. The sample carries approximately 260,000 clones, 86% recorded once. The sample was PBMCs. These TCRs come from a woman aged 25 to 39 in good health and CMV-seropositive. Both conserved end residues are part of each CDR3. The D gene is left open where the match is weak. Clone size is stated in some rows and not others, as once, few, many or a class when expanded.

many,-,TRBJ2-4,TRBV28,TGTGCCAGCAGTTTCGGACAGAGCATTCAGTACTTC,CASSFGQSIQYF
-,TRBD2,TRBJ2-3,TRBV14,TGTGCCAGCAGTCTACTAGCGGGAGCTGCAGATACGCAGTATTTT,CASSLLAGAADTQYF
-,TRBD1,TRBJ2-4,TRBV19,TGTGCCAGTAGTGCCGGGACAGGGGGGAACATTCAGTACTTC,CASSAGTGGNIQYF
-,TRBD2,TRBJ2-3,TRBV7-2,TGTGCCAGCAGCATAAAACTAGCGGGAGTCACAGATACGCAGTATTTT,CASSIKLAGVTDTQYF
-,TRBD2,TRBJ2-7,TRBV27,TGTGCCAGCAGTCTCTCTAGCGGGAGTTACGAGCAGTACTTC,CASSLSSGSYEQYF
-,TRBD2,TRBJ2-1,TRBV2,TGTGCCAGCAAGGATTTGGGGGTAGCGGGGTTCTACAATGAGCAGTTCTTC,CASKDLGVAGFYNEQFF
-,TRBD2,TRBJ2-3,TRBV27,TGTGCCAGCAGTCCCAGGACTAGCGGGAGGTCTGCAGATACGCAGTATTTT,CASSPRTSGRSADTQYF
-,TRBD2,TRBJ2-2,TRBV7-6,TGTGCCAGCAGCTGGACGACTAGCGGGGTTACCCCCGGGGAGCTGTTTTTT,CASSWTTSGVTPGELFF
-,TRBD2,TRBJ2-1,TRBV5-4,TGTGCCAGCAGCCTTGGGACTAGCGGGGTAATGGAGCAGTTCTTC,CASSLGTSGVMEQFF
-,TRBD2,TRBJ2-7,TRBV19,TGTGCCAGTAGAAGCCTAGCGGGAGGAGGTGGCTCCTACGAGCAGTACTTC,CASRSLAGGGGSYEQYF
-,TRBD2,TRBJ2-1,TRBV7-8,TGTGCCAGCAGCTTTTCCTTCCTAGCGGAATACAATGAGCAGTTCTTC,CASSFSFLAEYNEQFF
-,TRBD1,TRBJ2-4,TRBV5-1,TGCGCCAGCAGCTTGGGACAGGGAGACATTCAGTACTTC,CASSLGQGDIQYF
-,-,TRBJ2-7,TRBV30,TGTGCCTGGAGTGTTCACAGCTTTGAGCAGTACTTC,CAWSVHSFEQYF
-,TRBD2,TRBJ2-1,TRBV4-1,TGCGCCAGCAGCCAAGAAGGGACTAGCGGGAATTTACAGTTCTTC,CASSQEGTSGNLQFF
-,-,TRBJ1-2,TRBV28,TGTGCCAGCAGTTTAGGCGGCGGGGCCTATGGCTACACCTTC,CASSLGGGAYGYTF
-,-,TRBJ1-3,TRBV10-3,TGTGCCATTAGCGATTACTCTGGAAACACCATATATTTT,CAISDYSGNTIYF
-,-,TRBJ1-5,TRBV13,TGTGCCAGCAGCTTATTAAATCAGCCCCAGCATTTT,CASSLLNQPQHF
-,-,TRBJ2-7,TRBV27,TGTGCCAGCAGTTTAAGGCAGGGTTACGAGCAGTACTTC,CASSLRQGYEQYF
-,TRBD1,TRBJ2-3,TRBV5-1,TGCGCCAGCAGCTTGGGACAGGGGCCCCCCACAGATACGCAGTATTTT,CASSLGQGPPTDTQYF
-,TRBD1,TRBJ1-5,TRBV19,TGTGCCAGTAGTAACCCACCCAGGGGGAACCAGCCCCAGCATTTT,CASSNPPRGNQPQHF
-,-,TRBJ1-2,TRBV19,TGTGCCAGTAGTAAGACAGTCGACTATGGCTACACCTTC,CASSKTVDYGYTF
-,TRBD2,TRBJ2-2,TRBV6-1,TGTGCCATCTATACTAGCGCCCAGGCCGGGGAGCTGTTTTTT,CAIYTSAQAGELFF
-,-,TRBJ2-2,TRBV6-1,TGTGCCAGCAACGAAGACAGATCCAACACCGGGGAGCTGTTTTTT,CASNEDRSNTGELFF
-,TRBD2,TRBJ2-7,TRBV29-1,TGCAGCGTAGACATTAGCGGGAGAATCGACGAGCAGTACTTC,CSVDISGRIDEQYF
many,-,TRBJ2-7,TRBV15,TGTGCCACCAGCAGAGATCCGACGGGGGTAACATACTTC,CATSRDPTGVTYF
-,TRBD1,TRBJ1-4,TRBV6-6,TGTGCCAGCCGAGAAGGTCGACAGGGGAGTGAAAAACTGTTTTTT,CASREGRQGSEKLFF
-,TRBD2,TRBJ2-7,TRBV9,TGTGCCAGCAGCGTAGCCGCCGGTGGAACTAGCGGGAGATCCTACGAGCAGTACTTC,CASSVAAGGTSGRSYEQYF
once,-,TRBJ2-3,TRBV9,TGTGCCAGCAGCGGTATTATGAGAAACACAGATACGCAGTATTTT,CASSGIMRNTDTQYF
once,-,TRBJ2-1,TRBV7-3,TGTGCCAGCAGCTTAGGTGGGACTCCTGAAAATGAGCAGTTCTTC,CASSLGGTPENEQFF
-,TRBD1,TRBJ2-3,TRBV2,TGTGCCAGCAGTCCCACGGGACAGCCAAGCACAGATACGCAGTATTTT,CASSPTGQPSTDTQYF
-,TRBD2,TRBJ2-2,TRBV6-1,TGTGCCAGCAGGAGGGGACTAGCGAACACCGGGGAGCTGTTTTTT,CASRRGLANTGELFF
few,-,TRBJ1-1,TRBV25-1,TGTGCCAGCAGTGAACTTTTAGGACTCACTGAAGCTTTCTTT,CASSELLGLTEAFF
once,-,TRBJ2-2,TRBV30,TGTGCCTGGGGGGGGTCCGGGGAGCTGTTTTTT,CAWGGSGELFF